The rows below give T cell receptor beta chains drawn from one sample of a study of early T cells in non-severe SARS-CoV-2 infection. One entry per CDR3 protein, called by TCRdb with MiXCR from the 5' RACE reads. Of tens of thousands of distinct CDR3 sequences listed, 9.5% to 15% are singletons. The sample was whole blood. The receptors derive from an adult who was a healthcare worker with PCR-confirmed SARS-CoV-2 infection or an uninfected control (not recorded which). CDR3s leave out the opening cysteine and the closing phenylalanine or tryptophan.

j_gene: TRBJ2-7
v_gene: TRBV14
CDR3aa: ASSQGPYYEQY

j_gene: TRBJ1-1
v_gene: TRBV2
CDR3aa: ASSDGVNTEAF

j_gene: TRBJ1-1
v_gene: TRBV11-2
CDR3aa: ASSLMGPMNTEAF

j_gene: TRBJ2-2
v_gene: TRBV18
CDR3aa: ASSPPYGRGTGELF

j_gene: TRBJ2-3
v_gene: TRBV6-1
CDR3aa: AGAAWSGSTDTQY

j_gene: TRBJ1-1
v_gene: TRBV7-2
CDR3aa: ASSLRVQNTEAF

j_gene: TRBJ2-3
v_gene: TRBV7-6
CDR3aa: ASSQGGITDTQY

j_gene: TRBJ1-2
v_gene: TRBV5-4
CDR3aa: ASSPSEGYGYT

j_gene: TRBJ2-1
v_gene: TRBV5-1
CDR3aa: ASRSQGAHNEQF

j_gene: TRBJ1-1
v_gene: TRBV5-1
CDR3aa: ASSPLTRTAEAF

j_gene: TRBJ1-2
v_gene: TRBV7-8
CDR3aa: ASRGRTYGYT

j_gene: TRBJ1-1
v_gene: TRBV7-3
CDR3aa: ASSLLGQGHTEAF

j_gene: TRBJ2-2
v_gene: TRBV27
CDR3aa: ASSLRTGELF

j_gene: TRBJ2-3
v_gene: TRBV28
CDR3aa: ASSSPYKDRSPLSTDTQY

j_gene: TRBJ2-1
v_gene: TRBV6-1
CDR3aa: ASCGTGPYNEQF

j_gene: TRBJ2-7
v_gene: TRBV2
CDR3aa: ASSIGLAGGIDEQY

j_gene: TRBJ2-7
v_gene: TRBV2
CDR3aa: ASSEDSGTGSYEQY

j_gene: TRBJ2-3
v_gene: TRBV6-6
CDR3aa: ASSPLGVTDTQY

j_gene: TRBJ2-1
v_gene: TRBV20-1
CDR3aa: SASRNSGSDNEQF

j_gene: TRBJ1-1
v_gene: TRBV28
CDR3aa: ASSRAPEAF

j_gene: TRBJ2-5
v_gene: TRBV7-2
CDR3aa: ASSLELAQETQY

j_gene: TRBJ1-2
v_gene: TRBV29-1
CDR3aa: SVEEGYT

j_gene: TRBJ2-1
v_gene: TRBV7-3
CDR3aa: ASSPRGAMVEQF

j_gene: TRBJ2-1
v_gene: TRBV20-1
CDR3aa: SAPVGRLAAYNEQF

j_gene: TRBJ2-1
v_gene: TRBV11-2
CDR3aa: ASSATLAGGANEQF

j_gene: TRBJ2-7
v_gene: TRBV12-3/TRBV12-4
CDR3aa: ASSLGGGTEQY

j_gene: TRBJ2-6
v_gene: TRBV7-8
CDR3aa: ASSLRQGASSGANVLT

j_gene: TRBJ2-7
v_gene: TRBV20-1
CDR3aa: SARIGYGDEQY

j_gene: TRBJ1-1
v_gene: TRBV2
CDR3aa: ASSAAGNTEAF

j_gene: TRBJ2-3
v_gene: TRBV6-5
CDR3aa: ASSSLWTPSTDTQY

j_gene: TRBJ2-2
v_gene: TRBV6-5
CDR3aa: ASSPILAGVTGELF

j_gene: TRBJ1-1
v_gene: TRBV29-1
CDR3aa: SVRPWGQRAEAF

j_gene: TRBJ2-3
v_gene: TRBV29-1
CDR3aa: SVEKAASTDTQY

j_gene: TRBJ1-4
v_gene: TRBV5-1
CDR3aa: ASSLTGYEKLF

j_gene: TRBJ2-3
v_gene: TRBV28
CDR3aa: AGGTSGRYTQY

j_gene: TRBJ2-1
v_gene: TRBV3-1
CDR3aa: ASSPTDGRAYNEQF

j_gene: TRBJ1-2
v_gene: TRBV28
CDR3aa: ASSRRTGGDYGYT

j_gene: TRBJ1-1
v_gene: TRBV12-3/TRBV12-4
CDR3aa: ASSSVRDTNTEAF

j_gene: TRBJ2-1
v_gene: TRBV24-1
CDR3aa: ATSDLLYPEQF

j_gene: TRBJ2-7
v_gene: TRBV5-1
CDR3aa: ASSPWTGSSYEQY

j_gene: TRBJ1-1
v_gene: TRBV9
CDR3aa: ASSLRGTNTEAF

j_gene: TRBJ2-5
v_gene: TRBV4-2
CDR3aa: ASSQTSGTSRETQY

j_gene: TRBJ2-4
v_gene: TRBV7-3
CDR3aa: ASSPRTGGKNIQY

j_gene: TRBJ2-2
v_gene: TRBV3-1
CDR3aa: ASSQGSPQGGEKRELF

j_gene: TRBJ1-1
v_gene: TRBV27
CDR3aa: ASSPVGDRRSAF

j_gene: TRBJ2-1
v_gene: TRBV3-2
CDR3aa: ASSQDGRTFDEQF

j_gene: TRBJ2-2
v_gene: TRBV2
CDR3aa: ASRVMDRDTPGSCF

j_gene: TRBJ1-2
v_gene: TRBV5-5
CDR3aa: ASRFDPYYGYT

j_gene: TRBJ1-1
v_gene: TRBV28
CDR3aa: ASSLRQGRGDTEAF

j_gene: TRBJ2-3
v_gene: TRBV3-1
CDR3aa: ASSQEWLAGGTADTQY

j_gene: TRBJ2-7
v_gene: TRBV28
CDR3aa: ASRMSGSSSYEQY

j_gene: TRBJ1-1
v_gene: TRBV20-1
CDR3aa: SALDRMGTEAF

j_gene: TRBJ2-3
v_gene: TRBV20-1
CDR3aa: SARQASGSPSTDTQY

j_gene: TRBJ2-6
v_gene: TRBV29-1
CDR3aa: SVTEGSGANVLT

j_gene: TRBJ1-5
v_gene: TRBV30
CDR3aa: AWSAGINQPQH

j_gene: TRBJ2-1
v_gene: TRBV5-6
CDR3aa: ASSLGQSDEQF

j_gene: TRBJ2-1
v_gene: TRBV20-1
CDR3aa: SAARTALADNEQF

j_gene: TRBJ2-1
v_gene: TRBV29-1
CDR3aa: SGLGAAYNEQF